These T cell receptor beta chains were read from a single sample in a study of cytomegalovirus exposure and HLA in healthy donors. The repertoire was sequenced with immunoSEQ multiplex PCR; TCRdb's copy has only in-frame clones and lacks some. The sample contains 150,000 to 200,000 clones, roughly 80% of which appear only once. The sample was PBMCs. The receptors come from a man aged 25-45 years in good health and CMV-seropositive. CDR3s leave out the opening cysteine and the closing phenylalanine or tryptophan. Each record gives: V gene, J gene, D gene, CDR3 protein. A D gene is named only where the DNA matches it firmly.

>TRBV7-9|TRBJ1-1|.
ASSREQTNTEAF
>TRBV5-4|TRBJ2-7|.
ASSLAGQTYEQY
>TRBV7-6|TRBJ2-5|TRBD1
ASSLDRGNWETQY
>TRBV11-2|TRBJ2-7|TRBD1
ASGGQVTYEQY
>TRBV28|TRBJ2-7|TRBD2
ASSLIPPASGLTFAYEQY
>TRBV7-9|TRBJ2-3|TRBD2
ASGGTSGLDTQY
>TRBV7-9|TRBJ2-7|.
ASSLGEGGQY
>TRBV6-1|TRBJ2-1|.
ASSGWDSPGNEQF
>TRBV5-1|TRBJ1-1|TRBD1
ASSLDAGGTEAF
>TRBV28|TRBJ2-3|TRBD2
ASSGTKYGISSTDTQY
>TRBV7-2|TRBJ2-7|TRBD2
ASSTGTSVYEQY
>TRBV7-2|TRBJ2-5|TRBD1
ASSSGTGEETQY
>TRBV9|TRBJ1-5|.
ASSGTADQPQH
>TRBV14|TRBJ2-3|TRBD2
ASSPRVGSGGADTQY
>TRBV6-5|TRBJ2-7|TRBD1
ASSPTGGYNEQY
>TRBV9|TRBJ2-3|TRBD2
ASSLSSGESTDTQY
>TRBV9|TRBJ2-7|TRBD2
ASSAAPGLAGYEQY
>TRBV5-1|TRBJ2-1|TRBD1
ASSLGRGLYNEQF
>TRBV18|TRBJ2-1|.
ASSPPPQGLYNEQF
>TRBV18|TRBJ2-7|.
ASSPEPDSYEQY
>TRBV2|TRBJ2-3|.
ASSERLARTDTQY
>TRBV7-2|TRBJ2-7|.
ASSLAGEGDEQY
>TRBV5-4|TRBJ2-3|TRBD1
ASSFVGQGSDTQY
>TRBV29-1|TRBJ2-1|.
SVTGNYNEQF
>TRBV7-8|TRBJ2-2|TRBD1
ASSLGTGGGGELF